This TCR beta chain was profiled in a study of human T cells and chemical hapten exposure. Many counts were recorded for this clonotype. TCRdb reprocessed the RACE reads via MiXCR and lists one record per CDR3 protein. The sample lists some 380,000 distinct CDR3 sequences; 4.8% were seen once. Time point given: patch test 1, 2 weeks after DPC sensitization. The treatment is: therapeutic diphenylcyclopropenone sensitization with weekly scalp DPC. The receptor was derived from a woman aged 50 to 60 with alopecia areata. Some clones in this sample may be carry-over from other donors' samples. Sequencing used whole blood, obtained in connection with sensitization to the hapten diphenylcyclopropenone (DPC).

CDR3 in DNA: TGCGCCAGCAGTGGCCTCCGACAAGAACTAGCCAAAAACATTCAGTACTTC. This codes for CASSGLRQELAKNIQYF. J is TRBJ2-4 and V is TRBV10-2, with D uncertain. The CDR3 is 17 residues long. Germline V gene lookup returns CDR1 WSHSY and CDR2 SAAADI. Trimming took off 4 bases at V and 0 bases at J, with 16 bases between the two ends.